The 2 T cell receptor beta chains in this list originate from one sample, sequenced in a study of CD8 T cells in ankylosing spondylitis. Study-level points and caveats: In ankylosing spondylitis blood, a motif of 7 to 9 highly homologous TCR beta variants appeared characteristic.

For these TCRs, the target antigens are not known. TCRdb independently ran MiXCR on the 5' RACE reads; one entry per CDR3 protein. The sample yields under 450,000 distinct CDR3 sequences, over 15% seen once. Sequencing was performed on blood, either unsorted or a sorted T cell fraction (not recorded which). These receptor sequences come from a male donor with ankylosing spondylitis.

The CDR3 nucleotides are TGCAGTGCTCTTGAGCGGGGCAAGTACAATGAGCAGTTCTTC. The encoded protein is CSALERGKYNEQFF. The V and J genes are TRBV20-1 and TRBJ2-1, with TRBD2 identical over 7 bases. The germline V gene has CDR1 DFQATT and CDR2 SNEGSKA (reference sequence). CDR3 length: 14 amino acids. Unmatched junction bases numbered 8, after V lost 5 bases and J lost 4 bases.

The table lists this clonotype with a few counts. The V and J genes are TRBV4-2 and TRBJ1-3, with D uncertain. Germline V CDR1 and CDR2: LGHNA, YNFKEQ. V gave up 4 bases and J gave up 0 bases, with 16 bases separating them. CDR3 length equals 17 residues. In DNA, the CDR3 is TGTGCCAGCAGCCGCTTAAAAACTCTCGACTCTGGAAACACCATATATTTT. Amino acids: CASSRLKTLDSGNTIYF.